This note documents a single T cell receptor (beta chain) sequence. At one end the junction does not follow the germline gene, possibly because of a read error. This sample stems from a study of CD8 T cells in Susac syndrome. The RNA, roughly 0.45 to 1 ug, was put through reverse transcription using random hexamers. A single record per CDR3 protein comes from TCRdb applying MiXCR to the immunoSEQ multiplex PCR reads. The sample has 150,000 to 190,000 distinct CDR3 sequences; 95% are singletons. The CDR3 has 11 amino acids. Looked up from germline, CDR1 is SGDLS and CDR2 is YYNGEE. This receptor was taken from a human donor with multiple sclerosis. The chain joins TRBV9 to TRBJ2-1, with D possibly TRBD2 on 5 matching bases. Sequenced sample: CD8+ T cells from PBMCs. CDR3 bases: TGTGCCAGCAGCGTAGAGGCTAGCTTTTCCTTC. Protein product: CASSVEASFSF.